The present T cell receptor beta chain was sequenced within a study of shared clonotypes between healthy human individuals. The data were produced by immunoSEQ multiplex PCR, yet TCRdb's version contains in-frame clones alone and is incomplete. The sample lists about 530,000 clones; around 96% were seen once. The source is a woman in her 30s in good health. The specimen sequenced was naive CD4+ T cells sorted from blood. Regarding subset: CD45RA+ positively selected.

CDR3 nucleotides: TGCGCCAGCAGCTCGGGGCCAACTAATGAAAAACTGTTTTTT. The encoded protein is CASSSGPTNEKLFF. The genes are TRBV5-1 and TRBJ1-4; maybe TRBD1 (5 bases). CDR3 size: 14 residues. Per the germline V gene, CDR1 is SGHRS and CDR2 is YFSETQ. V was cut by 3 bases and J by 0 bases, with 6 bases left in between.